These 6 T cell receptor beta chains share one sample of origin, sequenced in a study of blood T cell repertoires in COVID-19 (dated by TCRdb to about 2020). Libraries were made using the immunoSEQ multiplex PCR assay. TCRdb holds this immuneACCESS table with in-frame rearrangements only. Some clones are missing; in checked studies, unresolved V genes explain under half, and the rest has no known cause. This sample comprises about 140,000 clones, around 87% of them detected only once. Roughly 12% of the sample is taken by the ten largest. Sequenced input: PBMCs or T cells enriched from blood (not recorded which). These TCRs come from a man aged 60-69 years who had recovered from COVID-19.

The chain carries TRBV7-8 and TRBJ1-1, with 8 bases matching TRBD1. The germline gives CDR1 SGHVS, CDR2 FQNEAQ. This CDR3 is 13 amino acids long. With 4 bases clipped from V and 6 bases from J, the junction kept 4 bases outside the gene matches. The CDR3 spells CASSSQGEAEAFF. The DNA of the CDR3 is TGTGCCAGCAGCTCACAGGGGGAAGCTGAAGCTTTCTTT.

The V call is TRBV19, the J call TRBJ1-1; possibly TRBD1 for D (5 bases). Trimming shortened V by 5 bases and J by 3 bases, and 16 bases separated the two germline ends. The germline V gene encodes CDR1 LNHDA and CDR2 SQIVND (reference sequence). CDR3 length equals 15 residues. The CDR3: CASSGLDGGDTEAFF. The DNA of the CDR3 is TGTGCCAGTAGTGGTCTAGATGGAGGGGACACTGAAGCTTTCTTT.

The chain has TRBV2 and TRBJ1-5; no clear D gene. This CDR3 has 13 amino acids. V was trimmed by 6 bases and J by 0 bases, leaving 6 bases between them. Germline-derived CDR1 and CDR2 are SNHLY and FYNNEI. The DNA for the CDR3 is TGTGCCAGCAGGGGAGTTAGCAATCAGCCCCAGCATTTT. Translating it yields CASRGVSNQPQHF.

The J gene is TRBJ2-7, the V gene TRBV28, with 9 bases fitting TRBD2. The ends lost 8 bases at V and 9 bases at J; junction bases unmatched: 8. This CDR3 region has 12 residues. CDR1 MDHEN and CDR2 SYDVKM come from the germline V gene. CDR3 amino acids: CASAGTSLWQYF. Here the CDR3 DNA reads TGTGCCAGCGCAGGGACTAGCTTGTGGCAGTACTTC. The full variable domain, its missing parts supplied by reference TRBV28 and TRBJ2-7, is DVKVTQSSRYLVKRTGEKVFLECVQDMDHENMFWYRQDPGLGLRLIYFSYDVKMKEKGDIPEGYSVSREKKERFSLILESASTNQTSMYLCASAGTSLWQYFGPGTRLTVT.

This chain joins TRBV5-1 and TRBJ1-3, with D perhaps matching TRBD1 (5 bases). V was pared by 4 bases and J by 1 base, with 12 bases between. The CDR3 runs 15 residues. Germline CDR1 is SGHRS and CDR2 is YFSETQ. CDR3 sequence: CASSPAGVSGNTIYF. CDR3 sequence (DNA): TGCGCCAGCAGCCCGGCGGGGGTTTCTGGAAACACCATATATTTT.

The CDR3 spells CASSIERVRSQPQHF. The CDR3 DNA follows: TGTGCCAGTAGTATTGAGCGGGTGAGAAGCCAGCCCCAGCATTTT. The rearrangement links TRBV19 to TRBJ1-5, with no clear D. There are 15 residues in the CDR3. Germline lookup yields CDR1 LNHDA and CDR2 SQIVND (reference sequence). V was pared by 3 bases and J by 7 bases, with 16 bases between.